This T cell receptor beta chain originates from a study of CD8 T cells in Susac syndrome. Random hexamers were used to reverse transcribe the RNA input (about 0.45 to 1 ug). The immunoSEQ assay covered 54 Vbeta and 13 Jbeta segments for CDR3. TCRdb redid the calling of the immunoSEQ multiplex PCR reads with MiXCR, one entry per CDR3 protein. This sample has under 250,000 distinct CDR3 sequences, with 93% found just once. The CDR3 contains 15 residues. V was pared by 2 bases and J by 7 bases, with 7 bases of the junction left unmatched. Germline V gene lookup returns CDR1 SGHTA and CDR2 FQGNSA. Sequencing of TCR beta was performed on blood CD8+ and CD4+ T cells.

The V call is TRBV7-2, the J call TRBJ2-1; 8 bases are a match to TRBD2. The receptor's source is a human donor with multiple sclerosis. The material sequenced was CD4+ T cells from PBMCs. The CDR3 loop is CASSLSGGLRNEQFF. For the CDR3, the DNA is TGTGCCAGCAGCTTAAGCGGGGGTCTCCGAAATGAGCAGTTCTTC. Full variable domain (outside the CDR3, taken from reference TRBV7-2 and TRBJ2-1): GAGVSQSPSNKVTEKGKDVELRCDPISGHTALYWYRQSLGQGLEFLIYFQGNSAPDKSGLPSDRFSAERTGGSVSTLTIQRTQQEDSAVYLCASSLSGGLRNEQFFGPGTRLTVL.